The 20 T cell receptor beta chains below come from one sample, sequenced in a study of somatic mutations in cytotoxic T cells in rheumatoid arthritis (dated by TCRdb to 2015 to 2018). The method was the immunoSEQ multiplex PCR assay. TCRdb carries this immuneACCESS record with in-frame sequences only. Its versions omit some clonotypes, under half of them owing to an unresolved V gene in the studies checked, with the rest unexplained. The sample table contains 18,000 or so clones; only one count was recorded for more than 65% of them. Clones ranked in the top ten supply about 8.9% of the sample. The sample was CD8+ T cells sorted from blood. The receptor set was obtained from an adult with rheumatoid arthritis.

This clone appeared a single time. The V call is TRBV5-1, the J call TRBJ1-1; no firm D call. V lost 3 bases and J lost 6, with 15 bases in between. Looked up from germline, CDR1 is SGHRS and CDR2 is YFSETQ. This CDR3 region has 14 residues. CDR3 in DNA: TGCGCCAGCAGCTGGAGATCGGGCTGGTCTGAAGCTTTCTTT. This translates into CASSWRSGWSEAFF.

The chain links TRBV7-9 to TRBJ1-1; D gene uncertain. This CDR3 comprises 14 residues. The germline CDR1 and CDR2 sequences are SEHNR and FQNEAQ (reference sequence). Trimming took 5 bases from V and 2 from J, leaving 12 bases between them. CDR3 in amino acids: CASSPGNPNTEAFF. DNA for the CDR3: TGTGCCAGCAGCCCGGGAAACCCTAACACTGAAGCTTTCTTT.

The chain recombines TRBV4-2 with TRBJ1-1; the match to TRBD1 covers 9 bases. The CDR3 runs 14 residues. Trimming removed 5 bases from V and 5 bases from J; junction bases left unmatched: 6. CDR1 is LGHNA and CDR2 is YNFKEQ in the germline V gene. This chain's CDR3 is CASSEGQGYTEAFF. The CDR3 nucleotides read TGTGCCAGCAGCGAGGGACAGGGTTATACTGAAGCTTTCTTT.

The chain couples TRBV27 to TRBJ2-7; D is ambiguous. Trimming stripped 0 bases from V and 4 bases from J, with 13 bases between. Germline V gene lookup returns CDR1 MNHEY and CDR2 SMNVEV (reference sequence). This CDR3 has 15 amino acids. CDR3 nucleotide sequence: TGTGCCAGCAGTTTATCGACTCGACCCTTATACGAGCAGTACTTC. Encoded protein: CASSLSTRPLYEQYF.

The chain is built from TRBV7-6 and TRBJ2-3; 7 bases align to TRBD1. The J segment lost 0 bases and the V segment lost 5 bases, leaving 14 bases of the junction unmatched. Germline V lookup: CDR1 SGHVS, CDR2 FNYEAQ. The length of the CDR3 is 18 residues. DNA for the CDR3: TGTGCCAGCAGCGGGGACAGTTCGGGCGGCCTTAGCACAGATACGCAGTATTTT. Its protein product is CASSGDSSGGLSTDTQYF.

A single count supports this clone. V and J are TRBV18 and TRBJ1-5, with a possible D match to TRBD1 (5 bases). Germline CDR1 reads KGHSH; CDR2 reads LQKENI. V was clipped by 3 bases and J by 4 bases, with 13 bases between them. There are 15 residues in the CDR3. The CDR3 reads CASSPPDKINQPQHF. The CDR3 DNA follows: TGTGCCAGCTCACCCCCGGACAAGATAAATCAGCCCCAGCATTTT.

This clone was counted a few times. The chain recombines TRBV27 with TRBJ2-7; 9 bases are shared with TRBD1. Germline V gene data show CDR1 as MNHEY and CDR2 as SMNVEV (reference sequence). The junction had 4 bases not matched to a gene; V was cut back by 5 bases and J by 5 bases. The CDR3 is made up of 13 amino acids. In DNA form, the CDR3 reads TGTGCCAGCAGTCGAGGACAGGGGAACGAGCAGTACTTC. Translated, it gives CASSRGQGNEQYF.

Here the CDR3 reads CASSPQGLADYNEQFF. The CDR3 DNA is TGTGCCAGCAGCCCTCAGGGGCTAGCGGACTACAATGAGCAGTTCTTC. V usage is TRBV21-1 and J usage is TRBJ2-1; TRBD2, the D gene given by the table, was not confirmed from the DNA. TRBV21-1 is assigned pseudogene status. The length of the CDR3 is 16 residues.

This clone was seen just once. V gene TRBV19 combines with J gene TRBJ1-2; D is uncertain. Deletions cut 1 base from V and 6 bases from J, with 3 bases between. CDR3 length: 11 residues. CDR1 is LNHDA, CDR2 SQIVND, per germline (reference sequence). This CDR3 is CASSIADGYTF. CDR3 DNA: TGTGCCAGTAGTATAGCTGATGGCTACACCTTC.

This clone was seen once. The genes are TRBV4-2 and TRBJ2-5; 10 bases map to TRBD2. The trim removed 0 bases at V and 1 base at J, leaving 5 bases unmatched. Germline CDR1 LGHNA, CDR2 YNFKEQ. The CDR3 has 17 residues. CDR3: CASSQDVSGGSQETQYF. The CDR3 region has the DNA TGTGCCAGCAGCCAAGACGTTAGCGGGGGGAGCCAAGAGACCCAGTACTTC.

This rearrangement joins TRBV19 to TRBJ2-3; the match to TRBD2 covers 8 bases. The germline V gene encodes CDR1 LNHDA and CDR2 SQIVND (reference sequence). The V gene end was trimmed by 3 bases and the J gene end by 2 bases; junction bases not matched to a gene: 1. CDR3 length: 14 residues. CDR3: CASSMRGVTDTQYF. CDR3 nucleotides: TGTGCCAGTAGTATGCGGGGGGTCACAGATACGCAGTATTTT.

The CDR3 bases are TGTGCCAGCAGCTCGAGACAGGGGTTCACAGATACGCAGTATTTT. Encoded protein: CASSSRQGFTDTQYF. The chain is built from TRBV7-2 and TRBJ2-3; 8 bases line up with TRBD1. The CDR3 is made up of 15 amino acids. The germline CDR1 and CDR2 sequences are SGHTA and FQGNSA. With 4 bases clipped from V and 2 bases from J, the junction kept 5 bases outside the gene matches.

The chain couples TRBV20-1 to TRBJ2-7, with 7 bases identical to TRBD2. V lost 2 bases and J lost 6; bases outside the gene matches: 1. CDR3 size: 11 residues. CDR1 is DFQATT and CDR2 is SNEGSKA in the germline V gene (reference sequence). CDR3 nucleotides: TGCAGTGCTAGAACGGGGGGCGAGCAGTACTTC. As protein: CSARTGGEQYF.

The CDR3 spells CASSPSIVGEQYF. The CDR3, as DNA: TGTGCCAGCAGTCCCTCGATCGTGGGTGAGCAGTACTTC. This chain links TRBV27 with TRBJ2-7; D gene unclear. V was cut by 5 bases and J by 7 bases, with 15 bases left in between. The CDR3 runs 13 residues. Germline CDR1 MNHEY, CDR2 SMNVEV (reference sequence).

The chain is built from TRBV9 and TRBJ2-7; 7 bases line up with TRBD2. CDR3 length equals 17 residues. The junction had 21 bases not matched to a gene; V was cut back by 5 bases and J by 7 bases. The germline CDR1 and CDR2 sequences are SGDLS and YYNGEE. This chain's CDR3 is CASSDLDSGTTPLEQYF. Here the CDR3 DNA reads TGTGCCAGCAGTGACCTCGATTCCGGGACTACCCCATTGGAGCAGTACTTC.

This clone appeared a single time. V is TRBV19 and J is TRBJ1-2; 10 nucleotides match TRBD1. The CDR3 runs 14 residues. V was clipped by 4 bases and J by 4 bases; unmatched bases: 3. Per the germline V gene, CDR1 is LNHDA and CDR2 is SQIVND (reference sequence). The CDR3 protein is CASSNRDRGYGYTF. The CDR3 DNA reads as TGTGCCAGTAGTAACCGGGACAGGGGCTATGGCTACACCTTC. Based on the CDR3 plus reference TRBV19 and TRBJ1-2, the full variable domain is DGGITQSPKYLFRKEGQNVTLSCEQNLNHDAMYWYRQDPGQGLRLIYYSQIVNDFQKGDIAEGYSVSREKKESFPLTVTSAQKNPTAFYLCASSNRDRGYGYTFGSGTRLTVV.

The chain couples TRBV6-1 to TRBJ1-1; TRBD1 matches at 7 bases. V shed 4 bases, J shed 3 bases, and the junction held 8 bases outside the gene matches. Germline V gene lookup returns CDR1 MNHNS and CDR2 SASEGT. This CDR3 contains 15 residues. The CDR3 protein is CASSVFTGAYTEAFF. CDR3 DNA sequence: TGTGCCAGCAGTGTTTTTACAGGGGCGTACACTGAAGCTTTCTTT.

This clone has more than one count but fewer than ten. V usage is TRBV9 and J usage is TRBJ2-7; D is unresolved. The ends were cut back, 4 bases at V and 7 bases at J, with 12 bases in the middle. CDR1 and CDR2 (germline): SGDLS, YYNGEE. CDR3 length: 12 residues. The CDR3 bases are TGTGCCAGCAGCTTTTCAATAGGTGAGCAGTACTTC. The encoded protein is CASSFSIGEQYF.

This clone was observed a handful of times. The chain carries TRBV19 and TRBJ2-1; 10 bases agree with TRBD2. V shed 10 bases, J shed 8 bases, and the junction held 8 bases outside the gene matches. The CDR3 runs 13 residues. Germline values: CDR1 LNHDA, CDR2 SQIVND (reference sequence). The CDR3 reads CAINSGRTDEQFF. The CDR3 DNA is TGTGCCATCAATAGCGGGAGGACAGATGAGCAGTTCTTC.

The rearrangement joins TRBV14 to TRBJ2-7, with 9 positions matching TRBD1. V shed 1 base, J shed 2 bases, and the junction held 3 bases outside the gene matches. Germline loops: CDR1 SGHDN, CDR2 FVKESK. The CDR3 covers 15 residues. The DNA of the CDR3 is TGTGCCAGCAGCCAAGGGACAGGGGCAACCTACGAGCAGTACTTC. Its translation: CASSQGTGATYEQYF.